This T cell receptor beta chain stems from a study of breast tumors, draining lymph nodes, adjacent tissues. This clonotype was found many times. Its target is not known. Overall study results and limits: Findings are consistent with lymph node origin and intratumoral expansion of most tumor T cells. Tumors had less TCR diversity than lymph nodes, more than nontumor tissue. The lymph node origin of tumor T cells was framed as consistent with a hypothesis, not demonstrated. Luminal-like breast cancer showed significantly greater tumor-nontumor repertoire similarity than basal-like breast cancer did.

TCRdb redid the calling of the multiplex PCR reads with MiXCR, one entry per CDR3 protein. In the table there are tens of thousands of distinct CDR3 sequences, approximately 30% of which are singletons. The lymph nodes were axillary draining lymph nodes from breast cancer patients. In germline, CDR1 is SGHTS, CDR2 YDEGEE. V trimming: 5 bases; J trimming: 5 bases; junction bases outside the gene matches: 12. The CDR3 is 15 residues long. This receptor was identified in a female donor with breast cancer. Some clones in this sample may be carry-over from other donors' samples. The rearrangement links TRBV5-8 to TRBJ1-2; 7 positions match TRBD1. Sequenced: axillary lymph node tissue. CDR3 coding DNA: TGTGCCAGCAGTTTCAGAGAGGGGGCCTGGTATGGCTACACCTTC. Translation: CASSFREGAWYGYTF.